One sample yielded the 32 T cell receptor beta chains listed below, sequenced in a study of T-cell memory formation after mild COVID-19. From the 5' RACE reads, TCRdb called clonotypes with MiXCR, one entry per CDR3 protein. The sample has around 400,000 distinct CDR3 sequences, 20% to 30% seen once. Sequencing input: PBMCs or a T cell subset sorted from them (not recorded which). The source of these receptors is an adult woman who had mild COVID-19 (a few samples of this study predate the infection). Cell type and time point are not known.

This clonotype turned up a few times. The V and J genes are TRBV7-3 and TRBJ1-1; perhaps TRBD1 as D (5 bases). Germline V gene lookup returns CDR1 SGHTA and CDR2 FQGTGA. The CDR3 spans 15 residues. The V end was cut by 2 bases, the J end by 1 base, with 11 bases between. The CDR3 region is CASSLWGGRNTEAFF. The CDR3 nucleotides read TGTGCCAGCAGCTTATGGGGGGGACGGAACACTGAAGCTTTCTTT. Looking up the rest from reference TRBV7-3 and TRBJ1-1 gives the full variable domain: GAGVSQTPSNKVTEKGKYVELRCDPISGHTALYWYRQSLGQGPEFLIYFQGTGAADDSGLPNDRFFAVRPEGSVSTLKIQRTERGDSAVYLCASSLWGGRNTEAFFGQGTRLTVV.

The genes are TRBV15 and TRBJ2-5, with D maybe TRBD2 (5 bases). Germline V gives CDR1 LNHNV, CDR2 YYDKDF (reference sequence). This CDR3 region has 16 residues. The germline V and J ends were trimmed by 0 bases and 2 bases, with 13 bases remaining between them. CDR3 residues: CATSRDEEEIQETQYF. The CDR3 DNA follows: TGTGCCACCAGCAGAGATGAGGAGGAGATACAAGAGACCCAGTACTTC.

This clonotype has just a few counts. This chain connects TRBV5-1 to TRBJ2-7; 10 bases line up with TRBD1. CDR1 is SGHRS, CDR2 YFSETQ, per germline. CDR3 length: 14 residues. Unmatched junction bases numbered 5, after V lost 3 bases and J lost 5 bases. The DNA of the CDR3 is TGCGCCAGCAGCTCCGGGACAGGGGAGCACGAGCAGTACTTC. Translation gives CASSSGTGEHEQYF.

This clonotype came up a few times. This chain links TRBV5-4 with TRBJ2-1; no reliable D call. Germline CDR1 SGHNT, CDR2 YYREEE (reference sequence). The CDR3 consists of 12 residues. V gave up 1 base and J gave up 5 bases, with 4 bases separating them. In DNA, the CDR3 is TGTGCCAGCAGCTTGAAAGACAATGAGCAGTTCTTC. Translated: CASSLKDNEQFF. Full variable domain (outside the CDR3, taken from reference TRBV5-4 and TRBJ2-1): ETGVTQSPTHLIKTRGQQVTLRCSSQSGHNTVSWYQQALGQGPQFIFQYYREEENGRGNFPPRFSGLQFPNYSSELNVNALELDDSALYLCASSLKDNEQFFGPGTRLTVL.

There are many counts of this clonotype. The chain employs TRBV5-1 and TRBJ2-5; 8 bases are a match to TRBD1. Per germline, CDR1 SGHRS and CDR2 YFSETQ. CDR3 length: 15 residues. Trimming cost V 4 bases and J 4 bases; bases outside gene matches: 9. The CDR3: CASSPGTGPRETQYF. The CDR3 DNA reads TGCGCCAGCAGCCCGGGGACAGGTCCGCGAGAGACCCAGTACTTC. Variable domain in full (rest from reference TRBV5-1 and TRBJ2-5): KAGVTQTPRYLIKTRGQQVTLSCSPISGHRSVSWYQQTPGQGLQFLFEYFSETQRNKGNFPGRFSGRQFSNSRSEMNVSTLELGDSALYLCASSPGTGPRETQYFGPGTRLLVL.

This clonotype was found a few times. The chain recombines TRBV6-6 with TRBJ1-5; D might be TRBD1 (6 bases). Between the trimmed V and J ends, which lost 5 bases and 7 bases, there was a span of 15 bases. The CDR3 is made up of 14 amino acids. From germline, CDR1 is MNHNY and CDR2 SVGAGI (reference sequence). CDR3 nucleotides: TGTGCCAGCAGTAAACCGACAGGCGGACAGCCCCAGCATTTT. It translates to CASSKPTGGQPQHF.

The rearrangement joins TRBV12-3 or TRBV12-4 to TRBJ2-3; 10 bases are shared with TRBD2. V shed 3 bases, J shed 7 bases, and the junction held 7 bases outside the gene matches. The CDR3 sequence is 15 residues long. The CDR3 bases are TGTGCCAGCAGTTTGACGTCTAGCGGGAGATATACGCAGTATTTT. Translated, it gives CASSLTSSGRYTQYF.

This clonotype was seen a handful of times. This chain uses TRBV24-1 with TRBJ2-5; D uncertain. Deletions cut 4 bases from V and 0 bases from J, with 8 bases between. This CDR3 region has 14 residues. Germline values: CDR1 KGHDR, CDR2 SFDVKD. The CDR3 spells CATSDPRYQETQYF. CDR3 bases: TGTGCCACCAGTGACCCCAGATACCAAGAGACCCAGTACTTC.

This clonotype has only a few counts. J is TRBJ1-1 and V is TRBV27, with unresolved D. The ends were cut back, 6 bases at V and 6 bases at J, with 20 bases in the middle. The CDR3 covers 15 residues. Germline CDR1 is MNHEY and CDR2 is SMNVEV (reference sequence). CDR3 sequence (DNA): TGTGCCAGCAGCTCCCCGCGGGAGGGAGTCCCTGAAGCTTTCTTT. Translated, it gives CASSSPREGVPEAFF.

This clonotype was counted a few times. The chain combines TRBV24-1 with TRBJ2-5, with 11 positions matching TRBD2. Germline V lookup: CDR1 KGHDR, CDR2 SFDVKD. The length of the CDR3 is 17 residues. J gave up 3 bases and V 3 bases, and 8 bases lay outside the gene matches. CDR3 sequence: CATSDRGLAEIKETQYF. CDR3 coding DNA: TGTGCCACCAGTGATCGGGGACTAGCGGAGATAAAAGAGACCCAGTACTTC.

The chain employs TRBV7-2 and TRBJ1-4, with D unresolved. V was pared by 2 bases and J by 4 bases, with 11 bases between. The germline CDR1 and CDR2 sequences are SGHTA and FQGNSA. There are 15 residues in the CDR3. The CDR3 DNA follows: TGTGCCAGCAGCTTAAACGCAGGTCTTAATGAAAAACTGTTTTTT. Protein product: CASSLNAGLNEKLFF. The complete variable domain, with remaining parts taken from reference TRBV7-2 and TRBJ1-4, reads GAGVSQSPSNKVTEKGKDVELRCDPISGHTALYWYRQSLGQGLEFLIYFQGNSAPDKSGLPSDRFSAERTGGSVSTLTIQRTQQEDSAVYLCASSLNAGLNEKLFFGSGTQLSVL.

This chain links TRBV7-2 with TRBJ2-7; TRBD2 matches at 13 bases. The ends lost 4 bases at V and 1 base at J; junction bases unmatched: 1. CDR1 is SGHTA and CDR2 is FQGNSA in the germline V gene. This CDR3 has 15 residues. The CDR3 loop is CASSSTSGGSYEQYF. CDR3 sequence (DNA): TGTGCCAGCAGCTCGACTAGCGGGGGGTCCTACGAGCAGTACTTC.

This clonotype was observed a few times. The CDR3 here is CSVVTGTSSSHEQYF. In nucleotides, the CDR3 is TGCAGCGTAGTGACAGGAACCTCCTCCTCGCACGAGCAGTACTTC. This chain links TRBV29-1 with TRBJ2-7, with D possibly being TRBD1 (6 bases). Deletions cut 6 bases from V and 5 bases from J, with 23 bases between. Germline CDR1 and CDR2: SQVTM and ANQGSEA. CDR3 length equals 15 residues.

This clonotype occurred a few times. The chain links TRBV10-3 to TRBJ2-7, with no clear D. Trimming took off 7 bases at V and 3 bases at J, with 7 bases between the two ends. The CDR3 totals 11 residues. The germline V gene has CDR1 ENHRY and CDR2 SYGVKD. CDR3 sequence: CAINNGYEQYF. In DNA, the CDR3 is TGTGCCATCAATAACGGCTACGAGCAGTACTTC.

This chain joins TRBV30 and TRBJ2-6; 9 positions agree with TRBD1. Unmatched junction bases numbered 8, after V lost 7 bases and J lost 4 bases. The CDR3 is 15 amino acids. Germline CDR1 reads GTSNPN; CDR2 reads SVGIG (reference sequence). This CDR3 is CAYGQGLTGANVLTF. CDR3 DNA sequence: TGTGCCTATGGACAGGGGCTCACCGGGGCCAACGTCCTGACTTTC.

This clonotype was detected a few times. The chain links TRBV12-3 or TRBV12-4 to TRBJ1-1, with D maybe TRBD1 (5 bases). V was cut by 7 bases and J by 3 bases, with 21 bases left in between. The CDR3 spans 16 residues. This CDR3 reads CASTLSGLGGYTEAFF. Written as DNA, the CDR3 is TGTGCCAGCACCCTAAGTGGTCTGGGGGGTTACACTGAAGCTTTCTTT.

This sequence joins TRBV5-1 and TRBJ2-7; D is possibly TRBD1 (6 bases). V lost 0 bases to trimming and J lost 4 bases, with 8 bases between them. The CDR3 contains 13 residues. Germline loops: CDR1 SGHRS, CDR2 YFSETQ. In DNA form, the CDR3 reads TGCGCCAGCAGCTTGGGACAGGAATACGAGCAGTACTTC. Protein sequence: CASSLGQEYEQYF.

DNA of the CDR3: TGTGCCAGCAGTGAATACGAGGTGGGGGCTAAAGGCTACACCTTC. Protein product: CASSEYEVGAKGYTF. The chain employs TRBV25-1 and TRBJ1-2, with D possibly TRBD1 on 6 matching bases. Germline CDR1 MGHDK, CDR2 SYGVNS. CDR3 length: 15 amino acids. V was shortened by 0 bases and J by 8 bases, with 16 bases between the two germline ends.

V and J are TRBV9 and TRBJ2-3, with D uncertain. Trimming pared 0 bases from V and 1 base from J, leaving 12 bases between. Per the germline V gene, CDR1 is SGDLS and CDR2 is YYNGEE. The CDR3 extends over 16 amino acids. The DNA for the CDR3 is TGTGCCAGCAGCGTAGGAGATCCACGTGGCACAGATACGCAGTATTTT. This encodes CASSVGDPRGTDTQYF.

V gene TRBV10-2 combines with J gene TRBJ2-7; either TRBD1 or TRBD2 may supply D (5 bases each). CDR3 length: 12 amino acids. From germline, CDR1 is WSHSY and CDR2 SAAADI. V lost 0 bases, J lost 5 bases, and 5 bases lay in between. The CDR3 sequence is CASSESGDEQYF. As DNA, the CDR3 is TGCGCCAGCAGTGAGTCGGGGGACGAGCAGTACTTC.

The chain employs TRBV30 and TRBJ2-2, with a weak D call TRBD2 (6 bases). CDR1 is GTSNPN, CDR2 SVGIG, per germline (reference sequence). The V gene lost 5 bases and the J gene lost 4 bases, with 11 bases spanning the gap. The CDR3 consists of 13 residues. The DNA of the CDR3 is TGTGCCTGGGGGGGGAGAGGCACCGGGGAGCTGTTTTTT. It translates to CAWGGRGTGELFF.

This clonotype showed up many times. The V gene is TRBV14, the J gene TRBJ1-2; D is perhaps TRBD1 (6 bases). Between the trimmed V and J ends, which lost 5 bases and 6 bases, there was a span of 19 bases. The germline V gene encodes CDR1 SGHDN and CDR2 FVKESK. The CDR3 covers 15 residues. The CDR3 nucleotides read TGTGCCAGCAGCAGATCCATCACAGGGTTCGATGGCTACACCTTC. Translation: CASSRSITGFDGYTF.

The chain carries TRBV12-3 or TRBV12-4 and TRBJ1-1; D remains unclear. V dropped 5 bases and J dropped 4 bases, with 14 bases sitting between them. CDR3 size: 14 residues. CDR3 loop: CASSPPGLSTEAFF. CDR3 nucleotides: TGTGCCAGCAGTCCACCAGGACTCAGCACTGAAGCTTTCTTT.

The chain joins TRBV7-6 to TRBJ1-5, with D tentatively TRBD1 (5 bases). The length of the CDR3 is 17 residues. Germline V CDR1 and CDR2: SGHVS, FNYEAQ. V was cut by 2 bases and J by 2 bases, with 16 bases left in between. CDR3 nucleotides: TGTGCCAGCAGCTTACGGACTCGGGGGAACGGCAATCAGCCCCAGCATTTT. It encodes CASSLRTRGNGNQPQHF.

The V call is TRBV5-1, the J call TRBJ2-7; 13 positions agree with TRBD2. CDR1 is SGHRS and CDR2 is YFSETQ in the germline V gene. The CDR3 loop spans 16 amino acids. The junction had 6 bases not matched to a gene; V was cut back by 4 bases and J by 2 bases. CDR3 nucleotide sequence: TGCGCCAGCAGCCAACAGGGACTAGCGGGGACCTACGAGCAGTACTTC. As protein: CASSQQGLAGTYEQYF. The full variable domain, rest sourced from reference TRBV5-1 and TRBJ2-7, is KAGVTQTPRYLIKTRGQQVTLSCSPISGHRSVSWYQQTPGQGLQFLFEYFSETQRNKGNFPGRFSGRQFSNSRSEMNVSTLELGDSALYLCASSQQGLAGTYEQYFGPGTRLTVT.

The chain links TRBV7-2 to TRBJ1-1, with D possibly being TRBD1 (6 bases). V was trimmed by 1 base and J by 8 bases, leaving 11 bases between them. Germline CDR1 is SGHTA and CDR2 is FQGNSA. This CDR3 is 13 amino acids long. The DNA for the CDR3 is TGTGCCAGCAGCTTAGGGCCAGGACAGGAAGCTTTCTTT. Protein product: CASSLGPGQEAFF.

The chain joins TRBV12-3 or TRBV12-4 to TRBJ1-4, with D possibly matching TRBD1 (5 bases). The CDR3 runs 14 residues. Trimming took off 2 bases at V and 7 bases at J, with 11 bases between the two ends. The CDR3 region has the DNA TGTGCCAGCAGTTTAATACAGGACGGTGAAAAACTGTTTTTT. As protein: CASSLIQDGEKLFF.

This rearrangement joins TRBV29-1 to TRBJ2-2, with D possibly being TRBD1 (6 bases). CDR1 SQVTM and CDR2 ANQGSEA come from the germline V gene. This CDR3 comprises 13 residues. V shed 6 bases and J shed 2 bases, with 10 bases lying between them. The CDR3 loop reads CSVSGDNTGELFF. The CDR3, as DNA: TGCAGCGTCTCAGGGGACAACACCGGGGAGCTGTTTTTT.

This clonotype was recorded a few times. The chain uses TRBV7-9 and TRBJ1-2; 8 bases line up with TRBD1. This CDR3 comprises 13 residues. The V gene end was trimmed by 5 bases and the J gene end by 8 bases; junction bases not matched to a gene: 7. In germline, CDR1 is SEHNR, CDR2 FQNEAQ (reference sequence). As DNA, the CDR3 is TGTGCCAGCAGCCGCACAGGGGGTGACGGCTACACCTTC. It is translated as CASSRTGGDGYTF.

This clonotype has a count of ten or more. This chain joins TRBV7-3 and TRBJ2-6, with D unclear. V lost 5 bases and J 1 base, leaving 15 bases between the germline ends. Germline V gene lookup returns CDR1 SGHTA and CDR2 FQGTGA. This CDR3 spans 17 amino acids. The CDR3 loop reads CASSRRVTTSGANVLTF. The CDR3 region has the DNA TGTGCCAGCAGCCGAAGAGTCACCACTTCTGGGGCCAACGTCCTGACTTTC.

This chain joins TRBV7-2 and TRBJ2-3, with 12 bases identical to TRBD1. There are 17 residues in the CDR3. Trimming at V came to 3 bases and at J to 6 bases, leaving 10 bases not matched to a gene. Germline assignment: CDR1 SGHTA and CDR2 FQGNSA. CDR3: CASSFTGTGGPGDTQYF. As DNA, the CDR3 is TGTGCCAGCAGCTTCACCGGGACAGGGGGCCCGGGGGATACGCAGTATTTT.

This CDR3 is CASSSVGGVIEQYF. CDR3 coding DNA: TGTGCCAGCTCCAGCGTAGGGGGGGTCATCGAGCAGTACTTC. This chain connects TRBV18 to TRBJ2-7; tentative D call: TRBD2 (7 bases). The germline V gene has CDR1 KGHSH and CDR2 LQKENI. Trimming left V 6 bases short and J 6 bases short, with 18 bases between. The CDR3 totals 14 residues.